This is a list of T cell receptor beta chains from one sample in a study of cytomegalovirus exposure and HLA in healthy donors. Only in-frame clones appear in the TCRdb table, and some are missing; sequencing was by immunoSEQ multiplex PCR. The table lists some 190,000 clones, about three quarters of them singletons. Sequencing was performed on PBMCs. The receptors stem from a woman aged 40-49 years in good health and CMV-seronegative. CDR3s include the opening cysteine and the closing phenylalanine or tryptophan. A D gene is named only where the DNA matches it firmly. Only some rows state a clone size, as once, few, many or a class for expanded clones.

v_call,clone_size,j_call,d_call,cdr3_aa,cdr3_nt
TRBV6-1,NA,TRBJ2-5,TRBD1,CASTQGANKGETQYF,TGTGCCAGCACCCAGGGGGCTAATAAGGGGGAGACCCAGTACTTC
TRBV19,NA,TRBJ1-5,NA,CASSAVQVAINQPQHF,TGTGCCAGTAGTGCAGTCCAAGTGGCAATCAATCAGCCCCAGCATTTT
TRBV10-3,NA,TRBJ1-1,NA,CAISDGWKNTEAFF,TGTGCCATCAGTGACGGGTGGAAGAACACTGAAGCTTTCTTT
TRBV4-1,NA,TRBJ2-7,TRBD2,CASSQGLAGTYEQYF,TGCGCCAGCAGCCAAGGACTAGCGGGTACCTACGAGCAGTACTTC
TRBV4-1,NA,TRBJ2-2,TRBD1,CASRTGEHGELFF,TGCGCCAGCAGGACAGGGGAACACGGGGAGCTGTTTTTT
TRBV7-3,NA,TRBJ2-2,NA,CASSLTAGTNTGELFF,TGTGCCAGCAGCTTAACGGCGGGGACGAACACCGGGGAGCTGTTTTTT
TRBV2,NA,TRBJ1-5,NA,CASSYGSTGNQPQHF,TGTGCCAGCAGTTATGGAAGCACAGGGAATCAGCCCCAGCATTTT
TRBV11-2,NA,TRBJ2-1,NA,CASSLVAAVAYNEQFF,TGTGCCAGCAGCTTAGTGGCAGCGGTGGCCTACAATGAGCAGTTCTTC
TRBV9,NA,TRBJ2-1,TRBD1,CASSAGQGTGNEQFF,TGTGCCAGCAGCGCTGGACAGGGAACGGGAAATGAGCAGTTCTTC
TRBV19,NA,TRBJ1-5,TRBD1,CASSLGQGRAGTHQPQHF,TGTGCCAGTAGCCTTGGACAGGGGAGAGCTGGTACACATCAGCCCCAGCATTTT
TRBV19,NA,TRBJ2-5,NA,CASSVGLRSETQYF,TGTGCCAGTAGTGTGGGCCTCAGGTCGGAGACCCAGTACTTC
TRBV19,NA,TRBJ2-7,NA,CASSTTGTLTYEQYF,TGTGCCAGTAGTACCACCGGGACACTCACCTACGAGCAGTACTTC
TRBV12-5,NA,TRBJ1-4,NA,CASGLSEGGEKLFF,TGTGCTAGTGGTTTGTCCGAAGGCGGCGAAAAACTGTTTTTT
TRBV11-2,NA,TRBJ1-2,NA,CASSLGWGEKGYTF,TGTGCCAGCAGCTTAGGTTGGGGAGAAAAAGGCTACACCTTC
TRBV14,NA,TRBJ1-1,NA,CASSQGGGGQAFF,TGTGCCAGCAGCCAAGGGGGCGGGGGACAAGCTTTCTTT
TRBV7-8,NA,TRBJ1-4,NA,CASSLVPGQNEKLFF,TGTGCCAGCAGCTTAGTTCCGGGACAAAACGAAAAACTGTTTTTT
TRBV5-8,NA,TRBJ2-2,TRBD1,CASSLYILDRGHGELFF,TGTGCCAGCAGCTTGTACATTTTGGACAGGGGGCACGGGGAGCTGTTTTTT
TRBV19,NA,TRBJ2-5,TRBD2,CASSGGRGETQYF,TGTGCCAGTAGCGGCGGGAGAGGGGAGACCCAGTACTTC
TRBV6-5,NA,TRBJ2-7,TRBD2,CASSFYRSGSAEQYF,TGTGCCAGCAGTTTTTACCGCAGCGGGAGCGCCGAGCAGTACTTC
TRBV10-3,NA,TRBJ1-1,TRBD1,CATAPLTGANTEAFF,TGTGCCACCGCTCCACTGACAGGGGCGAACACTGAAGCTTTCTTT
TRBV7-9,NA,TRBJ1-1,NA,CASSQGSTGRNTEAFF,TGTGCCAGCAGCCAAGGCAGTACAGGGAGGAACACTGAAGCTTTCTTT
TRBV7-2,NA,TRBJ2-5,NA,CASSLGFGETQYF,TGTGCCAGCAGCTTAGGGTTCGGAGAGACCCAGTACTTC
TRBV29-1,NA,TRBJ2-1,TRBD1,CSVEGAFPGTGSSYNEQFF,TGCAGCGTTGAAGGGGCTTTTCCAGGGACAGGATCCTCCTACAATGAGCAGTTCTTC
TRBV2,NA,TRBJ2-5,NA,CASRLQETQYF,TGTGCCAGCAGGCTACAAGAGACCCAGTACTTC
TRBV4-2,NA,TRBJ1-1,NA,CASSQEPGTMNTEAFF,TGTGCCAGCAGCCAAGAGCCGGGAACCATGAACACTGAAGCTTTCTTT
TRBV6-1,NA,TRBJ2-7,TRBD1,CASSIRDREGYEQYF,TGTGCCAGCAGCATCCGGGACAGGGAAGGGTACGAGCAGTACTTC
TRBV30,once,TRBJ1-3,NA,CAWSYDGTRGNTIYF,TGTGCCTGGAGTTATGACGGGACTCGAGGAAACACCATATATTTT
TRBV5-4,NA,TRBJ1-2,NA,CASSLEQVYGYTF,TGTGCCAGCAGCTTGGAACAGGTCTATGGCTACACCTTC
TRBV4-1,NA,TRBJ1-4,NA,CASSQESPVRDKNEKLFF,TGCGCCAGCAGCCAAGAGAGTCCGGTCCGGGACAAGAATGAAAAACTGTTTTTT
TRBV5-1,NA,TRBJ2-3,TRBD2,CASSLGGRARADTQYF,TGCGCCAGCAGCTTAGGTGGGAGGGCCCGGGCAGATACGCAGTATTTT
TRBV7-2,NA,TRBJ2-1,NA,CASSFAPPVTNEQFF,TGTGCCAGCAGCTTCGCCCCCCCAGTAACCAATGAGCAGTTCTTC
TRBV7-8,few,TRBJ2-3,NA,CASSATGIDTQYF,TGTGCCAGCAGCGCTACAGGGATAGATACGCAGTATTTT
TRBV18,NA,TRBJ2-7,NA,CASSPRQGGYEQYF,TGTGCCAGCTCACCTAGACAGGGAGGATACGAGCAGTACTTC
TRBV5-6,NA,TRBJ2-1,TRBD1,CASSLGTGNEQFF,TGTGCCAGCAGCCTAGGGACAGGGAATGAGCAGTTCTTC
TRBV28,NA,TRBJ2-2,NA,CATSRAHTRGGGELFF,TGTGCCACCTCCCGGGCCCACACAAGAGGGGGCGGGGAGCTGTTTTTT
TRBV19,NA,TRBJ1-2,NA,CASIGGPVGYTF,TGTGCCAGTATAGGAGGGCCGGTTGGCTACACCTTC
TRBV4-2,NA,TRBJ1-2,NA,CASSQERGANYGYTF,TGTGCCAGCAGCCAAGAACGGGGGGCAAACTATGGCTACACCTTC
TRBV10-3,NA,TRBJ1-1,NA,CAISEAGRGYTEAFF,TGTGCCATCAGTGAGGCAGGAAGAGGGTACACTGAAGCTTTCTTT
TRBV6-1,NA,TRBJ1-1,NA,CASSGSGNTEAFF,TGTGCCAGCAGTGGTTCCGGGAACACTGAAGCTTTCTTT
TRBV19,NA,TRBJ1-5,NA,CASSLIPGQFIDSNQPQHF,TGTGCCAGTAGTCTCATTCCGGGACAATTTATTGATAGCAATCAGCCCCAGCATTTT
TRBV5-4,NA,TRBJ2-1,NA,CASSFVGGGISYNEQFF,TGTGCTAGCAGCTTCGTTGGTGGCGGGATATCCTACAATGAGCAGTTCTTC
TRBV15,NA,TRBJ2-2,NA,CATSRDRGNTGELFF,TGTGCCACCAGCAGAGACAGGGGAAACACCGGGGAGCTGTTTTTT
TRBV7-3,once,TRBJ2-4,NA,CASSSSGERNIQYF,TGTGCCAGCAGCTCCTCAGGGGAACGGAACATTCAGTACTTC
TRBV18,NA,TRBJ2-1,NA,CASSPTLAGNEQFF,TGTGCCAGCTCACCAACACTAGCTGGGAATGAGCAGTTCTTC
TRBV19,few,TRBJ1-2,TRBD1,CASSERTGQGYTF,TGTGCCAGTAGTGAGAGGACAGGGCAGGGCTACACCTTC
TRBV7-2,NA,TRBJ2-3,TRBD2,CASSSSGSTDTQYF,TGTGCCAGCAGCTCTAGCGGTAGCACAGATACGCAGTATTTT
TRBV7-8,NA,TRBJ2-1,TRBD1,CASSPRTGGNEQFF,TGTGCCAGCAGCCCGCGGACAGGGGGCAATGAGCAGTTCTTC
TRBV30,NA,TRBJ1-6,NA,CAWSVLVYNSPLHF,TGTGCCTGGAGTGTACTCGTGTATAATTCACCCCTCCACTTT
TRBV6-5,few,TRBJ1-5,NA,CASSLLEGQPQHF,TGTGCCAGCAGCCTGCTAGAGGGTCAGCCCCAGCATTTT